Following are 25 T cell receptor beta chains from one sample sequenced in a study of T cell repertoires in cytomegalovirus infection. TCRdb re-called the reads through MiXCR, storing one row per CDR3 protein. The sample shows about 330,000 distinct CDR3 sequences, over 7.5% of them seen only once. The sample comprised PBMCs. These receptors were collected from a human donor in good health (CMV status not recorded). Some clones in this sample may be carry-over from other donors' samples.

This clonotype has a count of ten or more. This chain links TRBV10-3 with TRBJ1-2; the D gene is possibly TRBD1 (5 bases). There are 14 residues in the CDR3. Per the germline V gene, CDR1 is ENHRY and CDR2 is SYGVKD. V was pared by 0 bases and J by 8 bases, with 13 bases between. The CDR3 DNA sequence: TGTGCCATCAGTGAGTCGAAGCAAGGGACGGGCTACACCTTC. Encoded protein: CAISESKQGTGYTF.

V usage is TRBV18 and J usage is TRBJ2-2, with 8 bases lining up with TRBD2. The length of the CDR3 is 16 residues. J gave up 2 bases and V 6 bases, and 8 bases lay outside the gene matches. Germline V CDR1 and CDR2: KGHSH, LQKENI. The chain's CDR3 is CASSRAGARNTGELFF. DNA of the CDR3: TGTGCCAGCTCGCGAGCGGGAGCGAGAAACACCGGGGAGCTGTTTTTT.

This clonotype has a handful of counts. This rearrangement joins TRBV6-6 to TRBJ1-1; 7 bases are shared with TRBD1. The V segment lost 2 bases and the J segment 4 bases; nucleotides outside the gene matches: 10. Germline CDR1 MNHNY, CDR2 SVGAGI (reference sequence). The CDR3 has 16 amino acids. The CDR3 sequence: CASSYEGGWVGTEAFF. In DNA form, the CDR3 reads TGTGCCAGCAGTTACGAAGGGGGCTGGGTGGGCACTGAAGCTTTCTTT.

This clonotype was seen repeatedly, ten times or more. The chain carries TRBV28 and TRBJ1-1, with a weak D call TRBD1 (5 bases). The CDR3 runs 16 residues. CDR1 and CDR2 from the germline V gene are MDHEN and SYDVKM. V lost 5 bases and J 4 bases, leaving 20 bases between the germline ends. The chain's CDR3 is CASSPWTSLGITEAFF. The CDR3 DNA reads TGTGCCAGCAGTCCCTGGACATCTCTGGGGATCACTGAAGCTTTCTTT.

At least ten counts were recorded for this clonotype. The rearrangement links TRBV25-1 to TRBJ1-6; D perhaps matches TRBD1 (6 bases). V was pared by 6 bases and J by 9 bases, with 18 bases between. This CDR3 region has 15 residues. The germline CDR1 and CDR2 sequences are MGHDK and SYGVNS. For the CDR3, the DNA is TGTGCCAGCAGCCAAGCCGGGACACTGGGTTCACCCCTCCACTTT. Translating gives CASSQAGTLGSPLHF.

V gene TRBV4-2 combines with J gene TRBJ2-3, with 10 bases fitting TRBD2. V gave up 0 bases and J gave up 6 bases; unmatched junction bases: 9. The CDR3 extends over 17 amino acids. CDR1 is LGHNA and CDR2 is YNFKEQ in the germline V gene. CDR3 amino acids: CASSQDLPSGSRDTQYF. The DNA of the CDR3 is TGTGCCAGCAGCCAAGATCTCCCTAGCGGGAGTCGGGATACGCAGTATTTT.

In its sample, this clonotype was seen many times. This chain joins TRBV7-8 and TRBJ1-1; D might be TRBD1 (5 bases). The CDR3 consists of 13 residues. V dropped 8 bases and J dropped 6 bases, with 16 bases sitting between them. Germline-derived CDR1 and CDR2 are SGHVS and FQNEAQ. This CDR3 is CASFRAGNPEAFF. The CDR3, as DNA: TGTGCCAGCTTTCGGGCAGGGAATCCTGAAGCTTTCTTT.

The table lists this clonotype with many counts. The V and J genes are TRBV7-2 and TRBJ2-1, with 9 bases matching TRBD2. V dropped 6 bases and J dropped 10; count of bases not matched to a gene: 1. This CDR3 has 11 amino acids. Germline V gene lookup returns CDR1 SGHTA and CDR2 FQGNSA. This CDR3 reads CASRREGEQFF. In DNA form, the CDR3 reads TGTGCCAGCAGGCGGGAGGGCGAGCAGTTCTTC. The entire variable domain, with the rest obtained from reference TRBV7-2 and TRBJ2-1, is as follows: GAGVSQSPSNKVTEKGKDVELRCDPISGHTALYWYRQSLGQGLEFLIYFQGNSAPDKSGLPSDRFSAERTGGSVSTLTIQRTQQEDSAVYLCASRREGEQFFGPGTRLTVL.

This clonotype was counted only a few times. At one end the junction does not follow the germline gene, possibly because of a read error. The chain recombines TRBV28 with TRBJ1-2, with TRBD1 matching 9 bases. Germline V gene data show CDR1 as MDHEN and CDR2 as SYDVKM. The CDR3 consists of 16 residues. The CDR3 spells CASSRPGTGLNAPCDF. For the CDR3, the DNA is TGTGCCAGCAGCCGTCCCGGGACAGGGCTCAACGCCCCCTGCGACTTC.

DNA for the CDR3: TGTGCCAGCAGCTTAGGGCTTGCGGATAAATACAATGAGCAGTTCTTC. Translated, it gives CASSLGLADKYNEQFF. The chain carries TRBV7-6 and TRBJ2-1; no clear D. Germline CDR1 reads SGHVS; CDR2 reads FNYEAQ. V was clipped by 1 base and J by 4 bases, with 14 bases between them. The CDR3 contains 16 residues.

In this sample, this clonotype turned up many times. The V call is TRBV7-9, the J call TRBJ2-7; D is ambiguous. Trimming stripped 5 bases from V and 4 bases from J, with 12 bases between. The CDR3 has 13 amino acids. The germline CDR1 and CDR2 sequences are SEHNR and FQNEAQ (reference sequence). Written as DNA, the CDR3 is TGTGCCAGCAGCCCCCAGATCGGGTACGAGCAGTACTTC. Translating it yields CASSPQIGYEQYF.

This clonotype came up many times. The chain links TRBV7-2 to TRBJ2-1; 11 nucleotides align to TRBD2. Germline lookup yields CDR1 SGHTA and CDR2 FQGNSA. The ends lost 1 base at V and 9 bases at J; junction bases unmatched: 5. The CDR3 sequence is 15 residues long. The CDR3 DNA reads as TGTGCCAGCAGCTTAGGAGCTCTAGCGGGAGGTGAGCAGTTCTTC. This sequence encodes CASSLGALAGGEQFF.

This clonotype was seen a few times. The V and J genes are TRBV9 and TRBJ1-1, with D uncertain. This CDR3 region has 14 residues. Germline CDR1 and CDR2: SGDLS and YYNGEE. V lost 0 bases to trimming and J lost 1 base, with 7 bases between them. The CDR3 region has the DNA TGTGCCAGCAGCGTAGCGGGTAGGAACACTGAAGCTTTCTTT. Translated: CASSVAGRNTEAFF.

The table lists this clonotype with a few counts. The CDR3 region has the DNA TGTGCCAGCAGCGTGGGGGGTGGCGAGCAGTACTTC. It is translated as CASSVGGGEQYF. The chain joins TRBV11-2 to TRBJ2-7; D might be TRBD2 (6 bases). Between the trimmed V and J ends, which lost 5 bases and 6 bases, there was a span of 11 bases. Germline CDR1 reads SGHAT; CDR2 reads FQNNGV. This CDR3 has 12 residues.

Many counts were recorded for this clonotype. This rearrangement joins TRBV7-6 to TRBJ2-1; TRBD2 matches 11 bases. With 5 bases clipped from V and 7 bases from J, the junction kept 13 bases outside the gene matches. The length of the CDR3 is 17 residues. CDR1 is SGHVS, CDR2 FNYEAQ, per germline. The CDR3 nucleotides are TGTGCCAGCAGCCCCAGGAGCACTAGCGGGGGTAATAATGAGCAGTTCTTC. This sequence encodes CASSPRSTSGGNNEQFF.

This clonotype was detected only a few times. The chain is built from TRBV29-1 and TRBJ2-1; 10 positions agree with TRBD2. V was clipped by 7 bases and J by 7 bases; unmatched bases: 7. The CDR3 runs to 13 residues. In germline, CDR1 is SQVTM, CDR2 ANQGSEA. CDR3 bases: TGCAGCGCAAGCGGGGGGGCTCGGAATGAGCAGTTCTTC. It specifies CSASGGARNEQFF.

Concerning this clonotype itself: A junction end diverges from the germline sequence, so it may reflect a read error. This sequence joins TRBV15 and TRBJ2-1; 9 nucleotides line up with TRBD1. The CDR3 totals 19 residues. Looked up from germline, CDR1 is LNHNV and CDR2 is YYDKDF (reference sequence). CDR3 in DNA: TGTGCCGCCAGCAGAGATTTAAGCCCGGGACAGGGTTGGGGTAGTGAGCAGTTCTTC. This encodes CAASRDLSPGQGWGSEQFF.

V and J are TRBV7-9 and TRBJ2-7; 8 bases are a match to TRBD2. Germline V gene data show CDR1 as SEHNR and CDR2 as FQNEAQ (reference sequence). With 0 bases clipped from V and 7 bases from J, the junction kept 20 bases outside the gene matches. The CDR3 sequence is 19 residues long. Here the CDR3 reads CASSLAASRNAGGHREQYF. The CDR3 DNA follows: TGTGCCAGCAGCTTAGCAGCCAGTAGGAACGCGGGGGGCCATCGGGAGCAGTACTTC.

This clonotype was seen ten or more times. V usage is TRBV7-7 and J usage is TRBJ2-7; D call uncertain. V lost 5 bases and J lost 0, with 11 bases in between. The CDR3 runs to 14 residues. Germline values: CDR1 SSHAT, CDR2 FNYEAQ (reference sequence). The CDR3 spells CASSPNVGSYEQYF. The CDR3 DNA follows: TGTGCCAGCAGCCCTAACGTCGGCTCCTACGAGCAGTACTTC.

This clonotype was observed at least ten times. The V gene is TRBV28, the J gene TRBJ2-5, with D possibly being TRBD1 or TRBD2 (5 bases each). Deletions cut 3 bases from V and 7 bases from J, with 12 bases between. Germline V gene sequence: CDR1 MDHEN, CDR2 SYDVKM. This CDR3 is 13 amino acids long. CDR3 amino acids: CASSLGPTRTQYF. CDR3 nucleotides: TGTGCCAGCAGTTTGGGACCCACCCGGACCCAGTACTTC.

A few counts support this clonotype. For the CDR3, the DNA is TGTGCCAGCAGTGAAATTCGGGGGGCCCCTAATGAGCAGTTCTTC. Residues: CASSEIRGAPNEQFF. The J gene is TRBJ2-1, the V gene TRBV2; maybe TRBD2 (7 bases). The CDR3 extends over 15 amino acids. Germline V gene sequence: CDR1 SNHLY, CDR2 FYNNEI. Trimming cost V 2 bases and J 7 bases, with 15 bases left between them.

This clonotype was seen at least ten times. The chain is built from TRBV10-3 and TRBJ2-7, with TRBD1 matching over 10 bases. V gave up 4 bases and J gave up 1 base; unmatched junction bases: 1. The CDR3 sequence is 14 residues long. Germline loops: CDR1 ENHRY, CDR2 SYGVKD. CDR3 amino acids: CAISGTGGSYEQYF. Written as DNA, the CDR3 is TGTGCCATCAGTGGGACAGGGGGTTCCTACGAGCAGTACTTC.

This clonotype has just one count. The chain joins TRBV4-3 to TRBJ2-7, with 7 bases that match TRBD2. CDR1 is LGHNA, CDR2 YSLEER, per germline. This CDR3 comprises 14 residues. Trimming took 1 base from V and 4 from J; bases not matched to a gene: 4. CDR3 DNA sequence: TGCGCCAGCAGCCAAGGGTCGGGGGGATACGAGCAGTACTTC. It is translated as CASSQGSGGYEQYF.

This clonotype was recorded many times. This chain joins TRBV7-2 and TRBJ2-5; D gene unclear. CDR3 length: 11 residues. Germline V gene data show CDR1 as SGHTA and CDR2 as FQGNSA. The V end was cut by 6 bases, the J end by 4 bases, with 6 bases between. The CDR3: CASSAGETQYF. For the CDR3, the DNA is TGTGCCAGCAGTGCTGGAGAGACCCAGTACTTC. The full variable domain, in which reference TRBV7-2 and TRBJ2-5 provide the parts outside the CDR3, is GAGVSQSPSNKVTEKGKDVELRCDPISGHTALYWYRQSLGQGLEFLIYFQGNSAPDKSGLPSDRFSAERTGGSVSTLTIQRTQQEDSAVYLCASSAGETQYFGPGTRLLVL.

The rearrangement uses TRBV20-1 and TRBJ2-3, with TRBD2 matching over 10 bases. Unmatched junction bases numbered 4, after V lost 0 bases and J lost 4 bases. The V gene's germline CDR1 is DFQATT and CDR2 SNEGSKA (reference sequence). The length of the CDR3 is 15 residues. For the CDR3, the DNA is TGCAGTGCTAGAGACAGCGGGAGGGCCGCAGATACGCAGTATTTT. This sequence encodes CSARDSGRAADTQYF.